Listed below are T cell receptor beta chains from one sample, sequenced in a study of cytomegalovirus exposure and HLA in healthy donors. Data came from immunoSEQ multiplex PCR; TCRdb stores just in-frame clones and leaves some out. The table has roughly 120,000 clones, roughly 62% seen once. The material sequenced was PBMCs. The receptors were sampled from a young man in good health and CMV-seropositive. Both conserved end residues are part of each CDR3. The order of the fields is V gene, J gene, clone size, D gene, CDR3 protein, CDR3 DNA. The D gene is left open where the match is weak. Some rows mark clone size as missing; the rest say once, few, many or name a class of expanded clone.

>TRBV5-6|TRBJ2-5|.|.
CASRPRGQGGQEAQYF
TGTGCCAGCAGGCCAAGAGGGCAGGGGGGCCAAGAGGCCCAGTACTTC
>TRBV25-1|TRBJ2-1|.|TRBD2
CASSPLSGRGNYNEQFF
TGTGCCAGCAGTCCACTGAGCGGGAGGGGGAACTACAATGAGCAGTTCTTC
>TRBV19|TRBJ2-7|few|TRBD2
CASSRRGETSYEQYF
TGTGCCAGTAGTCGACGGGGGGAAACGTCCTACGAGCAGTACTTC
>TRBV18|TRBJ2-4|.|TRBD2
CASSPPGGLAKNIQYF
TGTGCCAGCTCACCACCGGGAGGGTTAGCCAAAAACATTCAGTACTTC
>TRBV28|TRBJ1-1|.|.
CASSLSDTEAFF
TGTGCCAGCAGTCTCTCCGACACTGAAGCTTTCTTT
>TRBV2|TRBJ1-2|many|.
CASSGSGAKGGYTF
TGTGCCAGCAGTGGTTCAGGGGCGAAGGGTGGCTACACCTTC
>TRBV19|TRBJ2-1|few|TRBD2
CASSLGPSGDNEQFF
TGTGCCAGTAGTCTCGGGCCTAGCGGGGACAATGAGCAGTTCTTC
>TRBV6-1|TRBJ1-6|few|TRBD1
CASSESTGGFSPLHF
TGTGCCAGCAGTGAATCTACAGGGGGCTTCTCACCCCTCCACTTT
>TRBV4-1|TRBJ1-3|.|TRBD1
CASSQDRWDSSGNTIYF
TGCGCCAGCAGCCAAGATCGGTGGGACAGCTCTGGAAACACCATATATTTT
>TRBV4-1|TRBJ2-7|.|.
CASSQARLSEQYF
TGCGCCAGCAGCCAAGCTCGGTTAAGTGAGCAGTACTTC
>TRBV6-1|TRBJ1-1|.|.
CASRRSEAFF
TGTGCCAGCAGGCGATCTGAAGCTTTCTTT
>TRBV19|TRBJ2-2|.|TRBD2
CASTGRFANTGELFF
TGTGCCAGTACCGGGAGGTTCGCGAACACCGGGGAGCTGTTTTTT
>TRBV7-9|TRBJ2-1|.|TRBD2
CASSLPGLAGVNEQFF
TGTGCCAGCAGCCTTCCGGGACTAGCGGGAGTCAATGAGCAGTTCTTC
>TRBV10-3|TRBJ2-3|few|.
CAISESRWPGTDTQYF
TGTGCCATCAGTGAGTCGAGGTGGCCCGGGACAGATACGCAGTATTTT
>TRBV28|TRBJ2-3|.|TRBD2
CASSLAGGFTDTQYF
TGTGCCAGCAGTTTAGCGGGAGGGTTCACAGATACGCAGTATTTT
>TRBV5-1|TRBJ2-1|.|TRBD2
CASSLGAGEAYEQFF
TGCGCCAGCAGCTTGGGAGCGGGAGAGGCCTATGAGCAGTTCTTC
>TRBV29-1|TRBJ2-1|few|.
CSVAAGYYNEQFF
TGCAGCGTGGCAGCGGGCTATTACAATGAGCAGTTCTTC
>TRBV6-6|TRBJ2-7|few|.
CASSYSIEQGHEQYF
TGTGCCAGCAGTTACTCGATTGAACAGGGCCACGAGCAGTACTTC
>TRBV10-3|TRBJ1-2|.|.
CAISTHGSSNYGYTF
TGTGCCATCAGCACTCATGGGAGTTCTAACTATGGCTACACCTTC
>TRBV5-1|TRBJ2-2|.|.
CASSLLAGLGTGELFF
TGCGCCAGCAGCTTGTTGGCAGGGTTAGGGACCGGGGAGCTGTTTTTT
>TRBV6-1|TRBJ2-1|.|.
CASHRVGEQFF
TGTGCCTCCCACAGGGTAGGCGAGCAGTTCTTC
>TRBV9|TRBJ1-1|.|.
CASSVGYGDTEAFF
TGTGCCAGCAGCGTAGGGTACGGAGACACTGAAGCTTTCTTT
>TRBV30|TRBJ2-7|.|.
CASVGYRDYEQYF
TGTGCCTCGGTAGGCTACCGGGATTACGAGCAGTACTTC
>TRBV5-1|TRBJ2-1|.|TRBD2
CASSLGLAGAEQFF
TGCGCCAGCAGCTTGGGGCTAGCGGGAGCTGAGCAGTTCTTC
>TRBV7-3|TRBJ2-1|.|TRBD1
CASSPVRDRVVTGSYNEQFF
TGTGCCAGCAGCCCTGTTCGGGACAGGGTTGTAACGGGGTCCTACAATGAGCAGTTCTTC
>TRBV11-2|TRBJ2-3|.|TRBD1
CASSLDGTGVTYTQYF
TGTGCCAGCAGCTTAGATGGGACAGGGGTGACCTATACGCAGTATTTT
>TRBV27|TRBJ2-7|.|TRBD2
CASSLTSGINEQYF
TGTGCCAGCAGTTTAACTAGCGGGATTAACGAGCAGTACTTC
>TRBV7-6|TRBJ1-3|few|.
CASSFGLGNTIYF
TGTGCCAGCAGCTTTGGACTTGGAAACACCATATATTTT
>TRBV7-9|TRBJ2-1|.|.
CASSYSGVSGNEQFF
TGTGCCAGCAGTTACAGCGGAGTCTCGGGCAATGAGCAGTTCTTC
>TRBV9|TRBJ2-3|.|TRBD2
CASSVVSSGSTDTQYF
TGTGCCAGCAGCGTAGTTTCCAGCGGGAGTACAGATACGCAGTATTTT
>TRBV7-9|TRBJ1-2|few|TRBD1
CASRTGGSHGYTF
TGTGCCAGCAGAACAGGGGGCTCTCATGGCTACACCTTC
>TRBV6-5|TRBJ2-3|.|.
CASTLTGGTATQYF
TGTGCCAGCACCCTCACAGGCGGCACCGCTACGCAGTATTTT
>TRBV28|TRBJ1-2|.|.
CASSFLAELDGYTF
TGTGCCAGCAGTTTTTTGGCGGAACTGGATGGCTACACCTTC
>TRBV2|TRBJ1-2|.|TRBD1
CASSGQGGWGYTF
TGTGCCAGCAGCGGCCAGGGGGGCTGGGGCTACACCTTC
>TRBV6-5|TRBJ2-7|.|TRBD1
CASSWGQLSYEQYF
TGTGCCAGCAGTTGGGGACAGCTTTCCTACGAGCAGTACTTC
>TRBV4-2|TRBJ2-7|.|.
CASSPSITYEQYF
TGTGCCAGCAGCCCATCTATCACCTACGAGCAGTACTTC
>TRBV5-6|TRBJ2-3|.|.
CASSLGRLLTDTQYF
TGTGCCAGCAGCTTAGGCCGACTTCTCACAGATACGCAGTATTTT